Listed below are T cell receptor beta chains from one sample, sequenced in a study of blood T cell repertoires in COVID-19. Profiled with immunoSEQ multiplex PCR; TCRdb holds only in-frame clones, not every one. The top ten clones hold 7.9% of a sample with over 100,000 clones, around 86% of them seen once. Sequencing was carried out using peripheral blood. The receptors originated from a man in his 70s with acute or convalescent COVID-19. Both conserved end residues are part of each CDR3. The D gene is left open where the match is weak. Rows give clone size only sometimes, using once, few, many, or a class for an expanded clone.

D gene | J gene | V gene | clone size | CDR3 protein | CDR3 DNA
NA | TRBJ1-2 | TRBV6-5 | NA | CASSEGHESGYTF | TGTGCCAGCAGCGAGGGACACGAGAGTGGCTACACCTTC
NA | TRBJ2-7 | TRBV29-1 | once | CSVQNKYYEQYF | TGCAGCGTTCAAAACAAATACTACGAGCAGTACTTC
NA | TRBJ1-6 | TRBV6-5 | NA | CASMGLGRGSPLHF | TGTGCCAGCATGGGACTCGGTAGGGGTTCACCCCTCCACTTT
NA | TRBJ1-5 | TRBV2 | NA | CASSSRQGNQPQHF | TGTGCCAGCAGTTCTAGACAGGGCAATCAGCCCCAGCATTTT
NA | TRBJ1-5 | TRBV28 | NA | CASLGGNSNQPQHF | TGTGCCAGCCTGGGCGGGAATAGCAATCAGCCCCAGCATTTT
NA | TRBJ1-2 | TRBV28 | NA | CASRLSGTLYGYTF | TGTGCCAGCAGGTTATCAGGGACTCTATATGGCTACACCTTC
NA | TRBJ2-7 | TRBV18 | NA | CASSPRQVAYEQYF | TGTGCCAGCTCACCAAGACAGGTCGCCTACGAGCAGTACTTC
TRBD2 | TRBJ2-5 | TRBV3-1/TRBV3-2 | NA | CASSPLGTSGIILETQYF | TGTGCCAGCAGCCCCCTAGGGACTAGCGGGATAATTTTAGAGACCCAGTACTTC
NA | TRBJ2-7 | TRBV5-1 | once | CASSAGNSYEQYF | TGCGCCAGTTCGGCAGGGAATTCCTACGAGCAGTACTTC
TRBD1 | TRBJ1-3 | TRBV2 | NA | CASSAQGGGNTIYF | TGTGCCAGCAGTGCACAGGGGGGTGGAAACACCATATATTTT
TRBD1 | TRBJ2-3 | TRBV27 | NA | CASSQGDSRLTLQYF | TGTGCCAGCAGTCAGGGGGACAGTCGTCTGACACTGCAGTATTTT
TRBD2 | TRBJ2-2 | TRBV11-3 | NA | CASSLAPSGINTGELFF | TGTGCCAGCAGCTTAGCCCCTAGCGGAATCAACACCGGGGAGCTGTTTTTT
NA | TRBJ1-5 | TRBV5-1 | NA | CASSLEPGSSNQPQHF | TGCGCCAGCAGCTTGGAACCGGGTTCGAGCAATCAGCCCCAGCATTTT
TRBD1 | TRBJ2-6 | TRBV5-4 | NA | CASSLGLTGAGANVLTF | TGTGCCAGCAGCTTGGGGCTTACAGGGGCTGGGGCCAACGTCCTGACTTTC
TRBD1 | TRBJ2-2 | TRBV5-1 | once | CASSSGTGHGELFF | TGCGCCAGCAGCTCCGGGACAGGGCACGGGGAGCTGTTTTTT
NA | TRBJ1-2 | TRBV29-1 | NA | CSVDRKETF | TGCAGCGTTGACAGGAAAGAAACCTTC
NA | TRBJ2-7 | TRBV10-3 | NA | CAISSPSYEQYF | TGTGCCATCAGCAGTCCCTCCTACGAGCAGTACTTC
NA | TRBJ1-2 | TRBV5-1 | NA | CASSLELEGYTF | TGCGCCAGCAGCTTGGAACTGGAGGGCTACACCTTC
TRBD2 | TRBJ2-1 | TRBV24-1 | NA | CATSDPSGRALVF | TGTGCCACCAGTGACCCCAGCGGGAGGGCCCTGGTCTTC
NA | TRBJ1-4 | TRBV5-1 | NA | CASSANPGFNEKLFF | TGCGCCAGCAGCGCAAATCCGGGGTTTAATGAAAAACTGTTTTTT